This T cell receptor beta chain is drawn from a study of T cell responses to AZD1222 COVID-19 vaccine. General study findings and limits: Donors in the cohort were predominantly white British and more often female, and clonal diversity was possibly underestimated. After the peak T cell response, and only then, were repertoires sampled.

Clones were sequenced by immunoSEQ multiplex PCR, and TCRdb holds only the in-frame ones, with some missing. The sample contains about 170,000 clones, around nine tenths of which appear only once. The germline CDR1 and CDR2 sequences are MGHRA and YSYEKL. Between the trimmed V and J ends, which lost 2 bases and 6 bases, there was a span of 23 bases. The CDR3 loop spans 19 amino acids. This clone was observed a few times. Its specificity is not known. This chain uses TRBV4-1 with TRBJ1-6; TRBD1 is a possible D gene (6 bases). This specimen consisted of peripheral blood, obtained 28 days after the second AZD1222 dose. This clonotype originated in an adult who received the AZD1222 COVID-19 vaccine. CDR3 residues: CASSQNTGHYDQINSPLHF. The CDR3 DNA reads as TGCGCCAGCAGCCAAAATACGGGACACTACGATCAGATTAATTCACCCCTCCACTTT.